This T cell receptor (beta chain) appears in the sequencing data of a study of cytomegalovirus exposure and HLA in healthy donors (dated by TCRdb to about 2017). Describing the broader study: According to an earlier analysis of a few hundred of the donors, 150 million to 200 million T cells yielded over 90 million unique TCR beta sequences and around 280 Gb of sequence data. Of the 398 genotyped donors, approximately 80% fell in the genetic ancestry cluster associated with self-reported Caucasian donors. Among about 400 genotyped donors of the cohort, an average of around 250,000 unique TCR beta nucleotide sequences was sequenced per donor, of which about 18% were non-productive. The study used immunosequencing to profile the T cell repertoires of several hundred subjects and linked those repertoires to cytomegalovirus serostatus. In the later analysis, no new phenotypic data were used to find candidate immune exposures; instead, reliance was placed on TCR beta sequences and their occurrence across donors. An early release that covered about 600 HLA-typed donors contained about 300 gigabases of sequencing data and tens of millions of unique TCR sequences. A later genetic analysis used genome-wide SNP genotypes for about 65% of the 666 donors, treating that subset as a discovery cohort. An earlier analysis of some 600 of the donors applied high-throughput TCR beta sequencing to assess whether each TCR beta V gene segment acted as functional or pseudogenic. HLA typing covered class I and class II loci at four-digit resolution. The study combined high-throughput TCR immunosequencing, statistical association of individual TCRs with disease status, and machine learning to predict cytomegalovirus infection status. To study patterns of TCR occurrence, a later analysis re-analyzed previously published TCR beta repertoires from 666 donors and added high-resolution HLA genotyping. Besides the first cohort of 500 to 700 subjects, a separate validation cohort made up of 120 different subjects was used. Donor age, sex, ethnicity and CMV serostatus were compiled alongside the repertoire data. Every discovery cohort repertoire had been produced on one sequencing platform. Five DR-DQ haplotypes were handled as single units for association and clustering, since linkage in the cohort was strong. The number of typed donors differed by locus: about 620-640 for A, B, C, DRB1 and DQB1; 500 to 550 for DQA1; over 600 for DPA1; and around 490 for DPB1. The study aimed to test whether signatures of past pathogen exposure could be identified by cataloging public T cell receptors.

In the germline V gene (reference sequence), CDR1 corresponds to LNHDA and CDR2 to SQIVND. Compared with germline, V lacks 5 bases and J lacks 4 bases; bases without a gene match: 7. Counted from cysteine to phenylalanine, this CDR3 has 15 amino acids. Only the CDR3 region is kept as DNA, spanning 45 bases read in frame from base 1. Turning to this clone: What this receptor recognizes is not known. Within one base of it there is no much larger clone, and no base qualities were kept.

The cohort consisted of hundreds of healthy bone marrow donors. All cohort members were sampled while nominally healthy, although unrecorded immune exposures were likely present. The donor tested CMV seronegative and was one of the 352 seronegative cohort members. A peripheral blood sample was collected from each donor, and TCR beta sequencing was performed on peripheral blood mononuclear cells. The Qiagen DNeasy Blood Extraction Kit was used to extract genomic DNA from the blood cell samples. The receptor library was made with the immunoSEQ multiplex PCR assay. The multiplex PCR relied on a mix of 60 forward primers for TCR Vbeta segments and 13 reverse primers for TCR Jbeta segments. A multiplex PCR assay on genomic DNA amplified the CDR3 region of rearranged TCR beta genes. The Illumina HiSeq System was used to sequence the amplified TCR beta libraries as 87-base-pair reads. The original methods were these. Across the 600 to 700 repertoires, a later analysis counted roughly 77 million unique TCR beta chains, around 11 million of which were shared by at least two donors. Raw reads were error-corrected and collapsed into unique sequences with a nearest-neighbor algorithm that merged closely related sequences to remove PCR and sequencing errors. V, D and J gene segments were assigned by aligning CDR3 sequences to IMGT reference sequences. Each retained sequence needed at least a six-nucleotide match to both a V gene segment and a J gene segment. Rearrangements were classified as productive when the CDR3 lacked stop codons and remained in frame with V and J, and all other rearrangements were classified as non-productive. Following IMGT convention, CDR3 was defined as the stretch from the second conserved V-encoded cysteine to the conserved J-encoded phenylalanine. The earlier analysis of fewer than 750 of the donors excluded sequences that lacked an unambiguous match to a single V gene segment. In an earlier analysis of approximately 560 of the donors, a V segment was called functional when productive rearrangements were above 56.7%, and segregating when the standard deviation between donors exceeded 5%. A statistical classification framework was built for diagnosing cytomegalovirus status from the catalog of TCR beta chain sequences. V and J gene assignment, in a later analysis, came from comparing TCR nucleotide sequences with IMGT/GENE-DB human TR gene sequences. A later analysis assigned CDR3 sequences and most-parsimonious VDJ recombination scenarios with the TCRdist pipeline. In a later analysis, each TCR beta chain was defined by its CDR3 amino acid sequence together with its V-gene family, and reads lacking a unique V-gene family were excluded. In a later analysis, 450 to 600 highly shared, low-generation-probability nucleotide sequences were removed to address suspected cross-contamination and a sequencing artifact. For each public chain, a later analysis derived a clonal expansion index from normalized ranks of inferred template counts within each repertoire. In a later analysis, generation probabilities were computed with a VDJ recombination model fitted to out-of-frame rearrangements, and the resulting probabilities were checked against IGoR. A later analysis scored TCR-TCR, TCR-HLA and TCR-CMV co-occurrence with hypergeometric tests, applying a repertoire-size bias correction to TCR pairs. False discovery rates were estimated in a later analysis by permuting HLA or CMV assignments 20 times. In a later analysis, co-occurring TCRs were grouped using DBSCAN, with TCRdist sequence similarity added in when clustering inside HLA-allele-positive subsets. Repertoires with fewer than 30,000 or more than 120,000 public chains, plus five repertoires with anomalous nucleotide sharing, were excluded from co-occurrence clustering. The table was pulled from immuneACCESS by TCRdb, which kept in-frame rearrangements only. Such tables lose some clones; where checked, under half of the loss comes from unresolved V genes, and the rest has no known cause. V and J calls and clone size are those listed in that table; D and trimming were worked out from the DNA. The sample records 140,000 to 150,000 clones, over 55% of which are singletons. Approximately 2% of the sample is held by the ten biggest clonotypes.

The full study reports these points: This cohort had only TCR beta chains sequenced, and the lack of alpha or paired-chain data limited which features could be detected. Some IMGT-functional V segments, including TRBV6-2 and TRBV6-3, could not be told apart with the 87-base-pair reads, so those segments were excluded. A further reported finding was that TCR beta sequences accurately predicted the HLA-A and HLA-B alleles for most subjects in the first cohort. Because HLA typing was missing for some donors at each locus, association tests included only the typed subset. A later genetic analysis associated a missense DCLRE1C variant with V-gene and J-gene trimming of TCR beta chains, and an independent cohort replicated the association. Several of the top co-occurrence clusters appeared to be linked to parvovirus B19, influenza, CMV and Epstein-Barr virus, according to a later analysis. A group of highly shared sequence variants was considered likely to be a technical artifact of the sequencing pipeline. In vitro tests confirmed that a few of the cytomegalovirus-associated TCR beta chains recognize cytomegalovirus antigens. Cytomegalovirus status was reported to be diagnosed by the classifier with high specificity and sensitivity in both the original and validation cohorts. A later analysis found that most CMV-associated TCR beta chains appeared HLA-restricted, with HLA associations seemingly driven largely by CMV exposure. A total of fewer than 200 TCR beta chains were listed by the study as associated with cytomegalovirus. According to the authors, the approach could potentially be generalized to other disease states and immunological phenotypes. Specific HLA alleles were associated with 15,000 to 20,000 TCR beta sequences at a false discovery rate of 0.05 in a later analysis. Roughly uniform sequencing depth across donors was assumed in presence/absence analyses, although this assumption may not hold. A later genetic analysis reported fewer N-insertions in productive TCRs among donors in an Asian-associated ancestry cluster than the approximately 670-donor mean. Correlated functional status among segregating V segments might reflect linkage disequilibrium, but an unknown experimental factor could not be ruled out. The only immune exposure information available for the cohort was CMV serostatus. Compared with equally common non-associated chains, HLA-associated TCR beta chains in a later analysis were more clonally expanded and had lower generation probabilities. An earlier analysis of approximately 600 of the donors showed that most TCR beta V segments appeared in productive rearrangements either about 87% or about 30% of the time, which broadly matched IMGT annotations. Most TCR sequences were seen in very few donors, while some public TCRs were found in many individuals. According to a later analysis, TCR association rates differed among HLA loci, with DRB1 alleles showing the most associated TCRs and HLA-C alleles showing the fewest. When HLA alleles, especially DR and DQ, strongly co-occurred, TCR associations were difficult to assign to individual alleles. Because counts were too low, 15 to 20 rarely observed V segments, including chromosome 9 orphons, were excluded from the earlier analysis of roughly 580 of the donors.

Specimen: PBMCs. The rearranged segments are TRBV19 and TRBJ1-5, with 8 bases aligning to TRBD1. This TCR was sampled from a middle-aged man in good health and CMV-seronegative. The CDR3 sequence is CASSGSGGANQPQHF. The DNA reads as follows: TGTGCCAGTAGTGGGTCAGGGGGCGCGAATCAGCCCCAGCATTTT.